A selection of T cell receptor beta chains follows, all from one sample in a study of cytomegalovirus exposure and HLA in healthy donors. Method: immunoSEQ multiplex PCR; TCRdb's copy keeps in-frame clones and lacks some. The top ten hold 6% to 8% of the sample, which has under 200,000 clones, about four fifths seen once. Sample: PBMCs. The receptor set was obtained from a male donor in good health and CMV-seropositive. Both conserved end residues are part of each CDR3. The D gene is left open where the match is weak. Size values are once, few and many counts, or a class for expanded clones, and some rows have none.

clone size	V gene	J gene	D gene	CDR3 DNA	CDR3 protein
NA	TRBV6-5	TRBJ2-7	NA	TGTGCCAGCAGCCCCCAGGGGAACGAGCAGTACTTC	CASSPQGNEQYF
once	TRBV13	TRBJ2-7	TRBD2	TGTGCCAGCAGCCCGGGGGGGACCTACGAGCAGTACTTC	CASSPGGTYEQYF
NA	TRBV2	TRBJ1-1	NA	TGTGCCAGCAGTGAAGCGCTTCTAGGAGTGAACACTGAAGCTTTCTTT	CASSEALLGVNTEAFF
NA	TRBV28	TRBJ1-1	TRBD1	TGTGCCAGCAGTTTCCCAGGGGGCGCTTGGAACACTGAAGCTTTCTTT	CASSFPGGAWNTEAFF
NA	TRBV25-1	TRBJ2-7	NA	TGTGCCAGCAGGGTCGAGAGCTCCTACGAGCAGTACTTC	CASRVESSYEQYF
NA	TRBV7-8	TRBJ1-1	NA	TGTGCCAGCAGCTTAGACAGGACGTCGGAAGCTTTCTTT	CASSLDRTSEAFF
NA	TRBV5-1	TRBJ2-1	TRBD1	TGCGCCAGCAGCTTTCCGACAGGGACAACCTACAATGAGCAGTTCTTC	CASSFPTGTTYNEQFF
NA	TRBV11-3	TRBJ1-1	NA	TGTGCCAGCAGCCGACAGCAGAACACTGAAGCTTTCTTT	CASSRQQNTEAFF
once	TRBV21-1	TRBJ1-1	NA	TGTGCCATACAGGGGGGTTACATGAACACTGAAGCTTTCTTT	CAIQGGYMNTEAFF
NA	TRBV6-5	TRBJ1-6	NA	TGTGCCAGCAGTTATGGCGGACTCACGGCACCCCTCCACTTT	CASSYGGLTAPLHF
NA	TRBV5-1	TRBJ2-7	TRBD2	TGCGCCAGCAGCTTGGCGGGCGGGGGGGCCGCTTACGAGCAGTACTTC	CASSLAGGGAAYEQYF
few	TRBV6-6	TRBJ1-1	NA	TGTGCCAGCTCTAAGAGGGCAGGGGCTACGAACACTGAAGCTTTCTTT	CASSKRAGATNTEAFF
few	TRBV5-5	TRBJ1-4	NA	TGTGCCAGCAGCTTGGGGACAGTGTGGGAAAAACTGTTTTTT	CASSLGTVWEKLFF
NA	TRBV5-6	TRBJ1-1	TRBD1	TGTGCCAGCAGCCTAGGACAGGTTGGAGCTTTCTTT	CASSLGQVGAFF
NA	TRBV4-2	TRBJ1-2	TRBD1	TGTGCCAGCAGCCCAAAGGACAGGGGCTTCAGGGGCTACACCTTC	CASSPKDRGFRGYTF
few	TRBV6-5	TRBJ2-7	NA	TGTGCCAGCAGCTTGGCAGGAGGCGAGCAGTACTTC	CASSLAGGEQYF
NA	TRBV7-9	TRBJ2-7	TRBD1	TGTGCCAGCAGCGCCGGGACAGCCTACGAGCAGTACTTC	CASSAGTAYEQYF
once	TRBV29-1	TRBJ2-7	NA	TGCAGCGTTGAAGATCCAGCAGGGCCCTACGAGCAGTACTTC	CSVEDPAGPYEQYF
once	TRBV27	TRBJ1-5	TRBD1	TGTGCCAGCAGGGGACAGTTTAGCAATCAGCCCCAGCATTTT	CASRGQFSNQPQHF
NA	TRBV6-5	TRBJ2-5	NA	TGTGCCAGCAGTTACCCCCGGGGGACCCAGTACTTC	CASSYPRGTQYF
few	TRBV18	TRBJ1-2	TRBD1	TGTGCCAGCTCACCCCCGGGACAGGGAAGACTAAGGGGCTATGGCTACACCTTC	CASSPPGQGRLRGYGYTF
NA	TRBV9	TRBJ1-6	TRBD1	TGTGCCAGCGGACAGGGGGCGAGGTCACCCCTCCACTTT	CASGQGARSPLHF
NA	TRBV7-2	TRBJ1-6	TRBD1	TGTGCCAGCAGCTTAAACAGGGGCGATTCACCCCTCCACTTT	CASSLNRGDSPLHF
NA	TRBV6-5	TRBJ2-3	NA	TGTGCCAGCAGACGCCTGAGCGATACGCAGTATTTT	CASRRLSDTQYF
NA	TRBV28	TRBJ1-2	TRBD1	TGTGCCAGCAGTCTCGCCTCAGGGGGCACACACTATGGCTACACCTTC	CASSLASGGTHYGYTF
few	TRBV4-1	TRBJ1-1	NA	TGCGCCAGCAGCCAGTCTGTAGGGCCGGGGACTGAAGCTTTCTTT	CASSQSVGPGTEAFF
NA	TRBV5-4	TRBJ2-3	NA	TGTGCCAGCAGCTTGTCACTACTGACAGATACGCAGTATTTT	CASSLSLLTDTQYF
NA	TRBV5-6	TRBJ1-4	NA	TGTGCCAGCAGCTCCTCTCGGGATTTAGGAAAACTGTTTTTT	CASSSSRDLGKLFF
NA	TRBV27	TRBJ1-1	TRBD1	TGTGCCAGCAGTTCCTCACAGGGGGAAAGGTTGAACACTGAAGCTTTCTTT	CASSSSQGERLNTEAFF
few	TRBV13	TRBJ2-7	NA	TGTGCCAGCAGCTTAAAAGGGGTGAACGAGCAGTACTTC	CASSLKGVNEQYF
once	TRBV30	TRBJ1-1	TRBD1	TGTGCCTGGACAAAATACAGGGGGTTTGAGAACACTGAAGCTTTCTTT	CAWTKYRGFENTEAFF
NA	TRBV7-9	TRBJ2-5	TRBD2	TGTGCCAGCAGCTTGTTGGGAGGGCAAGAGACCCAGTACTTC	CASSLLGGQETQYF
NA	TRBV14	TRBJ2-7	NA	TGTGCCAGCAGCCAAGAGGGAGATTTGACAGGCCTACCCTACGAGCAGTACTTC	CASSQEGDLTGLPYEQYF
few	TRBV2	TRBJ2-6	TRBD2	TGTGCCAGCCGAGGACTAGCGGGCGAACTCCCTGGGGCCAACGTCCTGACTTTC	CASRGLAGELPGANVLTF
few	TRBV6-6	TRBJ1-4	TRBD1	TGTGCCAGCAGGACAGGGTTTGGGGAAAAACTGTTTTTT	CASRTGFGEKLFF
NA	TRBV7-9	TRBJ1-1	NA	TGTGCCAGCAGCTTTGGGGGGACCAGCACTGAAGCTTTCTTT	CASSFGGTSTEAFF
NA	TRBV6-1	TRBJ2-3	NA	TGTGCCAGCAGTGAAGTCAATACGCAGTATTTT	CASSEVNTQYF
NA	TRBV11-2	TRBJ2-3	TRBD1	TGTGCCAGCAGCTTGGGACAGAGCACAGATACGCAGTATTTT	CASSLGQSTDTQYF
NA	TRBV7-9	TRBJ2-3	NA	TGTGCCAGCAGCCCGACTTCGGCGGCGGGCACAGATACGCAGTATTTT	CASSPTSAAGTDTQYF
NA	TRBV5-1	TRBJ1-2	NA	TGCGCCAGCAGCTTGGCCTCGCGGACAACTTATGGCTACACCTTC	CASSLASRTTYGYTF
NA	TRBV6-5	TRBJ2-7	TRBD2	TGTGCCTCCAGTAATAGAGCGGGGGACCTCTACGAGCAGTACTTC	CASSNRAGDLYEQYF
NA	TRBV7-9	TRBJ1-2	TRBD1	TGTGCCAGCAGCTACCCACGACAGGGCTACTATGGCTACACCTTC	CASSYPRQGYYGYTF
once	TRBV19	TRBJ1-2	NA	TGTGCCAGTACACGGCGGGGGCCTCCGGGGGGCTACACCTTC	CASTRRGPPGGYTF
few	TRBV30	TRBJ1-4	NA	TGTGCCTGGAGTGCGAAAACTAGGGCTAATGAAAAACTGTTTTTT	CAWSAKTRANEKLFF
NA	TRBV6-1	TRBJ2-1	TRBD2	TGTGCCAGCAGTGAACTAGCGGGCTCCTACAATGAGCAGTTCTTC	CASSELAGSYNEQFF
NA	TRBV4-1	TRBJ2-7	NA	TGCGCCAGCAGCCAAGGATTCAGATACGAGCAGTACTTC	CASSQGFRYEQYF
NA	TRBV5-4	TRBJ1-1	TRBD1	TGTGCCAGCAGCTTGGTAGGGACAGGGAGCGCTTTCTTT	CASSLVGTGSAFF
few	TRBV4-1	TRBJ2-7	NA	TGCGCCAGCAGCCGCGGGTACGAGCAGTACTTC	CASSRGYEQYF